The 26 T cell receptor beta chains listed next were all sequenced from one sample in a study of somatic mutations in cytotoxic T cells in rheumatoid arthritis. The repertoire was sequenced with immunoSEQ multiplex PCR; TCRdb's copy has only in-frame clones and lacks some. The table records 20,000 to 25,000 clones, 78% of them present only once. Material for sequencing was CD8+ T cells sorted from blood. The source is an adult with rheumatoid arthritis.

The chain is built from TRBV30 and TRBJ2-5; the D is unclear. The V and J ends lost 0 bases and 5 bases respectively, with 7 bases between them. The CDR3 totals 12 residues. CDR1 and CDR2 (germline): GTSNPN, SVGIG (reference sequence). CDR3 in DNA: TGTGCCTGGAGTGTAGAACGGGAGACCCAGTACTTC. Translating it yields CAWSVERETQYF.

The chain employs TRBV25-1 and TRBJ2-7; possible D gene TRBD2, 6 bases. Germline-derived CDR1 and CDR2 are MGHDK and SYGVNS. Trimming left V 8 bases short and J 2 bases short, with 16 bases between. The CDR3 is made up of 14 amino acids. The CDR3 loop reads CASRSGYVAYEQYF. The CDR3 DNA follows: TGTGCCAGCCGGAGCGGGTACGTCGCCTACGAGCAGTACTTC.

The J gene is TRBJ1-5, the V gene TRBV2; D remains unclear. The V gene's germline CDR1 is SNHLY and CDR2 FYNNEI. V lost 7 bases, J lost 2 bases, and 18 bases lay in between. The CDR3 is made up of 16 amino acids. The CDR3 DNA reads TGTGCCAGCAACGATGGGGTGAATTTTGGCAATCAGCCCCAGCATTTT. It is translated as CASNDGVNFGNQPQHF.

V usage is TRBV2 and J usage is TRBJ1-1, with D unresolved. V lost 7 bases, J lost 5 bases, and 14 bases lay in between. Germline assignment: CDR1 SNHLY and CDR2 FYNNEI. This CDR3 region has 13 residues. In DNA form, the CDR3 reads TGTGCCAGCATCAGCCGGGAGGGAACTGAAGCTTTCTTT. It codes for CASISREGTEAFF.

The chain couples TRBV5-6 to TRBJ2-5, with a tentative D call TRBD2 (6 bases). The CDR3 totals 16 residues. CDR1 and CDR2 from the germline V gene are SGHDT and YYEEEE. V was clipped by 4 bases and J by 4 bases, with 20 bases between them. The DNA of the CDR3 is TGTGCCAGCAGCCTCAGCTCAGGCCGGGACTTAGAGACCCAGTACTTC. It yields the protein CASSLSSGRDLETQYF.

The chain carries TRBV4-3 and TRBJ2-7; no firm D call. The V end lost 0 bases, the J end lost 0 bases, and 9 bases lay between the germline ends. CDR3 length: 15 amino acids. Germline lookup yields CDR1 LGHNA and CDR2 YSLEER. The CDR3 region is CASSQDRRSSYEQYF. Written as DNA, the CDR3 is TGCGCCAGCAGCCAAGACAGACGAAGCTCCTACGAGCAGTACTTC.

This chain links TRBV4-3 with TRBJ1-1, with 8 positions matching TRBD1. Germline-derived CDR1 and CDR2 are LGHNA and YSLEER. The CDR3 has 15 residues. V lost 3 bases, J lost 1 base, and 4 bases stayed unmatched. CDR3 protein: CASSQGTGPNTEAFF. CDR3 nucleotides: TGCGCCAGCAGCCAGGGGACAGGACCGAACACTGAAGCTTTCTTT.

This chain joins TRBV2 and TRBJ2-3; 9 positions match TRBD1. CDR3 length: 15 amino acids. Germline loops: CDR1 SNHLY, CDR2 FYNNEI. V trimming: 4 bases; J trimming: 2 bases; junction bases outside the gene matches: 4. The CDR3 sequence: CASSAWTGDTDTQYF. CDR3 DNA: TGTGCCAGCAGTGCTTGGACAGGGGACACAGATACGCAGTATTTT.

The chain is built from TRBV12-5 and TRBJ2-5; 7 bases are shared with TRBD2. Germline V gene data show CDR1 as LGHNT and CDR2 as FRNRAP. Trimming at V came to 7 bases and at J to 5 bases, leaving 4 bases not matched to a gene. This CDR3 has 12 amino acids. DNA for the CDR3: TGTGCTAGTGCAGCGGGGCGGGAGACCCAGTACTTC. As protein: CASAAGRETQYF. Supplemented by reference TRBV12-5 and TRBJ2-5, the full variable domain reads DARVTQTPRHKVTEMGQEVTMRCQPILGHNTVFWYRQTMMQGLELLAYFRNRAPLDDSGMPKDRFSAEMPDATLATLKIQPSEPRDSAVYFCASAAGRETQYFGPGTRLLVL.

The V and J genes are TRBV19 and TRBJ1-1; tentative D call: TRBD1 (5 bases). The CDR3 is 13 residues long. Looked up from germline, CDR1 is LNHDA and CDR2 is SQIVND (reference sequence). Trimming removed 3 bases from V and 6 bases from J, with 11 bases in between. CDR3 in amino acids: CASSMSWGAEAFF. The DNA of the CDR3 is TGTGCCAGTAGTATGAGTTGGGGGGCTGAAGCTTTCTTT.

Note on this clone: Other DNA sequences in this specimen translate into the identical CDR3. The chain employs TRBV5-1 and TRBJ1-1; 7 bases agree with TRBD1. Germline loops: CDR1 SGHRS, CDR2 YFSETQ. The CDR3 extends over 14 amino acids. After removal of 4 bases from V and 1 base from J, the junction contained 4 bases not matched to a gene. CDR3 in DNA: TGCGCCAGCAGCGGTGGACAGGAGAACACTGAAGCTTTCTTT. Its protein product is CASSGGQENTEAFF.

V gene TRBV6-5 combines with J gene TRBJ2-3; D gene ambiguous. The V gene lost 2 bases and the J gene lost 1 base, with 4 bases spanning the gap. Germline loops: CDR1 MNHEY, CDR2 SVGAGI. CDR3 size: 13 residues. In nucleotides, the CDR3 is TGTGCCAGCAGTTACGGGGGCACAGATACGCAGTATTTT. It translates to CASSYGGTDTQYF.

V is TRBV27 and J is TRBJ1-1; no clear D gene. The CDR3 has 11 residues. Germline V gene sequence: CDR1 MNHEY, CDR2 SMNVEV (reference sequence). V shed 8 bases and J shed 0 bases, with 4 bases lying between them. The CDR3 DNA reads TGTGCCAGCGGGATGAACACTGAAGCTTTCTTT. It specifies CASGMNTEAFF.

The chain couples TRBV7-6 to TRBJ2-5; TRBD1 agrees at 9 bases. The V gene end was trimmed by 2 bases and the J gene end by 7 bases; junction bases not matched to a gene: 8. Germline-derived CDR1 and CDR2 are SGHVS and FNYEAQ. CDR3 length equals 15 residues. This chain's CDR3 is CASSLQGTGRGTQYF. The DNA for the CDR3 is TGTGCCAGCAGCTTACAAGGGACAGGGAGGGGGACCCAGTACTTC. The full variable domain, with the rest looked up from reference TRBV7-6 and TRBJ2-5, is GAGVSQSPRYKVTKRGQDVALRCDPISGHVSLYWYRQALGQGPEFLTYFNYEAQQDKSGLPNDRFSAERPEGSISTLTIQRTEQRDSAMYRCASSLQGTGRGTQYFGPGTRLLVL.

The V and J genes are TRBV6-5 and TRBJ1-5; 8 positions match TRBD1. From germline, CDR1 is MNHEY and CDR2 SVGAGI. V shed 6 bases and J 1 base; nucleotides not matched to a gene: 5. The length of the CDR3 is 15 residues. DNA for the CDR3: TGTGCCAGCAGCCAGACAGGGGAAAGCAATCAGCCCCAGCATTTT. Translation gives CASSQTGESNQPQHF.

DNA for the CDR3: TGTGCCAGCAGCTTTTCGACAGGGAACTACGAGCAGTACTTC. Translation: CASSFSTGNYEQYF. The chain is built from TRBV7-9 and TRBJ2-7; 7 bases align to TRBD1. CDR1 and CDR2 (germline): SEHNR, FQNEAQ (reference sequence). V lost 3 bases, J lost 3 bases, and 5 bases stayed unmatched. The length of the CDR3 is 14 residues.

The gene calls are TRBV2 and TRBJ2-7, with D perhaps matching TRBD2 (6 bases). Germline CDR1 SNHLY, CDR2 FYNNEI. The V gene lost 9 bases and the J gene lost 6 bases, with 12 bases spanning the gap. CDR3 length: 11 amino acids. CDR3 nucleotides: TGTGCCAGAGGGGAGGTGGGCGAGCAGTACTTC. Residues: CARGEVGEQYF.

This chain links TRBV6-1 with TRBJ2-7; the match to TRBD1 covers 9 bases. V dropped 5 bases and J dropped 3; count of bases not matched to a gene: 8. Germline loops: CDR1 MNHNS, CDR2 SASEGT. The CDR3 is 15 amino acids. CDR3 residues: CASSPGTGHSYEQYF. The DNA for the CDR3 is TGTGCCAGCAGTCCCGGGACAGGGCACAGCTACGAGCAGTACTTC.

In DNA, the CDR3 is TGTGCCAGCAGCTTAAGGGACAGCTCCTACGAGCAGTACTTC. As protein: CASSLRDSSYEQYF. The chain has TRBV5-5 and TRBJ2-7, with 7 nucleotides matching TRBD1. The CDR3 runs to 14 residues. Trimming cost V 2 bases and J 0 bases; bases outside gene matches: 2. CDR1 is SGHKS, CDR2 YYEKEE, per germline (reference sequence).

The chain recombines TRBV7-9 with TRBJ2-1; D unresolved. The CDR3 contains 13 residues. The germline V and J ends were trimmed by 3 bases and 8 bases, with 11 bases remaining between them. Germline CDR1 and CDR2: SEHNR and FQNEAQ (reference sequence). The CDR3 here is CASSFYSGDEQFF. The CDR3 DNA reads TGTGCCAGCAGCTTTTATTCCGGTGATGAGCAGTTCTTC.

V is TRBV10-3 and J is TRBJ2-3; D remains ambiguous. Trimming removed 2 bases from V and 0 bases from J, with 12 bases in between. Germline values: CDR1 ENHRY, CDR2 SYGVKD. This CDR3 is 16 amino acids long. DNA for the CDR3: TGTGCCATCAGTGAGGTGACTGGTACTAGCACAGATACGCAGTATTTT. This gives the protein CAISEVTGTSTDTQYF.

The sample holds a few counts of this clone. The CDR3 DNA follows: TGTGCCAGCAGCCCCTCTCCCGGGGGAGATTACGAGCAGTACTTC. Its translation is CASSPSPGGDYEQYF. This chain uses TRBV4-2 with TRBJ2-7; D may be TRBD2 (6 bases). The CDR3 contains 15 residues. Per the germline V gene, CDR1 is LGHNA and CDR2 is YNFKEQ. Trimming removed 4 bases at V and 4 bases at J, with 17 bases between.

The CDR3 DNA follows: TGCGCCAGCAGCCAAGGAGGACAGGGCCACACTGAAGCTTTCTTT. Its translation: CASSQGGQGHTEAFF. The V call is TRBV4-1, the J call TRBJ1-1, with 8 positions matching TRBD1. The ends lost 1 base at V and 3 bases at J; junction bases unmatched: 4. This CDR3 region has 15 residues. Germline V gives CDR1 MGHRA, CDR2 YSYEKL.

The chain couples TRBV6-1 to TRBJ2-3; D is possibly TRBD2 (6 bases). Per the germline V gene, CDR1 is MNHNS and CDR2 is SASEGT. This CDR3 has 15 residues. Trimming took 2 bases from V and 0 from J, leaving 9 bases between them. The CDR3 DNA sequence: TGTGCCAGCAGTGAATCGGCGGGGAGCACAGATACGCAGTATTTT. Protein product: CASSESAGSTDTQYF.

The chain joins TRBV5-6 to TRBJ2-3, with 10 bases lining up with TRBD2. This CDR3 is built from 15 residues. With 4 bases clipped from V and 2 bases from J, the junction kept 4 bases outside the gene matches. CDR1 and CDR2 from the germline V gene are SGHDT and YYEEEE. The CDR3 sequence: CASSVSGGYTDTQYF. As DNA, the CDR3 is TGTGCCAGCAGCGTTAGCGGGGGGTACACAGATACGCAGTATTTT.

V gene TRBV10-3 combines with J gene TRBJ2-7; D unclear. V was pared by 6 bases and J by 2 bases, with 11 bases between. Germline-derived CDR1 and CDR2 are ENHRY and SYGVKD. CDR3 size: 13 residues. CDR3 coding DNA: TGTGCCATCAGCCAAGACATAGCCTACGAGCAGTACTTC. It codes for CAISQDIAYEQYF.